The T cell receptor beta chain described here comes from a study of blood T cell repertoires in COVID-19. About the study: The origin of the acute and convalescent COVID-19 samples was the United States, Italy and Spain. The analysed material was cDNA or gDNA that came from T cells, B-cell-depleted T cells, or PBMCs.

This clone has a count of ten or more. In the original analysis: Reference gene primers were amplified, and this amplification served to estimate nucleated cell counts. Some clones are missing from TCRdb's copy, which holds only in-frame ones; the method was immunoSEQ multiplex PCR. The D gene and trimming were derived from the DNA, and the V and J assignments and clone size from that table. The sample shows roughly 80,000 clones, 82% of them seen only once. Germline lookup yields CDR1 KGHDR and CDR2 SFDVKD. V was cut by 1 base and J by 1 base, with 14 bases left in between. This CDR3 contains 17 residues.

This chain uses TRBV24-1 with TRBJ2-3, with no clear D. Sequencing was carried out using peripheral blood. The TCR originated in a human donor in a cohort sampled during active COVID-19. The CDR3 sequence is CATSDFLAPEGTDTQYF. The CDR3, as DNA: TGTGCCACCAGTGATTTTTTGGCTCCTGAGGGCACAGATACGCAGTATTTT.